This T cell receptor (beta chain) was captured in a study of regulatory T cells in long-lasting Graves disease. There are many counts of this clonotype. The TCR beta library used iRepertoire HTBI primers with Arm-PCR amplification of CDR3. TCRdb fed the multiplex PCR reads into MiXCR, producing one record per CDR3 protein. Seen here are under 500,000 distinct CDR3 sequences, under 25% observed once, and the top ten hold less than 25%. Time point described: persistent/refractory GD, antithyroid drugs over 5 years with positive TRAb. Extracted PBMC RNA gave rise to the TCR library. Germline-derived CDR1 and CDR2 are SGHRS and YFSETQ. This CDR3 has 16 residues. Trimming removed 0 bases at V and 2 bases at J, with 14 bases between.

The origin of this receptor is a female donor with Graves disease. The sequencing used peripheral blood mononuclear cells (PBMCs), collected when the disease was refractory, from a patient treated with antithyroid drugs. This chain links TRBV5-1 with TRBJ1-1; D remains ambiguous. The CDR3 region is CASSLVPTVPNTEAFF. For the CDR3, the DNA is TGCGCCAGCAGCTTGGTACCGACTGTGCCTAACACTGAAGCTTTCTTT.